A selection of T cell receptor beta chains follows, all from one sample in a study of T cell changes during pregnancy in multiple sclerosis. The data were produced by immunoSEQ multiplex PCR, yet TCRdb's version contains in-frame clones alone and is incomplete. The sample has about 46,000 clones; approximately 90% are singletons. Sequencing used CD8+ T cells from peripheral blood mononuclear cells, obtained in the second trimester of pregnancy. The receptors here all came from a female donor with multiple sclerosis, enrolled in a pregnancy study. Each CDR3 is given with its conserved first and last residue. A D gene is named only where the DNA matches it firmly. Clone size is not always given. Where it is, it says once, few, many or a class for expanded clones.

J gene: TRBJ2-7; D gene: .; V gene: TRBV25-1; clone size: .; CDR3 protein: CASSVSEVVAAEQYF; CDR3 DNA: TGTGCCAGCAGTGTGTCAGAGGTGGTCGCCGCCGAGCAGTACTTC
J gene: TRBJ2-7; D gene: .; V gene: TRBV14; clone size: .; CDR3 protein: CASSQRTGVRGGDEQYF; CDR3 DNA: TGTGCCAGCAGCCAGCGGACAGGGGTCCGGGGGGGGGACGAGCAGTACTTC
J gene: TRBJ1-1; D gene: TRBD1; V gene: TRBV7-3; clone size: .; CDR3 protein: CASSLGTGMNTEAFF; CDR3 DNA: TGTGCCAGCAGCTTAGGGACAGGGATGAACACTGAAGCTTTCTTT
J gene: TRBJ2-7; D gene: .; V gene: TRBV15; clone size: .; CDR3 protein: CATSREQRVHEQYF; CDR3 DNA: TGTGCCACCAGCAGAGAACAGAGGGTCCACGAGCAGTACTTC
J gene: TRBJ1-4; D gene: .; V gene: TRBV7-9; clone size: .; CDR3 protein: CASSLAGTYEKLFF; CDR3 DNA: TGTGCCAGCAGCTTAGCCGGGACATATGAAAAACTGTTTTTT
J gene: TRBJ1-5; D gene: .; V gene: TRBV27; clone size: .; CDR3 protein: CASSLSDEEPQHF; CDR3 DNA: TGTGCCAGCAGTTTATCGGATGAGGAGCCCCAGCATTTT
J gene: TRBJ1-2; D gene: TRBD1; V gene: TRBV6-5; clone size: .; CDR3 protein: CASSFSQGNYGYTF; CDR3 DNA: TGTGCCAGCAGTTTCTCACAGGGGAACTATGGCTACACCTTC
J gene: TRBJ1-5; D gene: .; V gene: TRBV19; clone size: .; CDR3 protein: CASSLGGDVDQPQHF; CDR3 DNA: TGTGCCAGTAGCCTGGGGGGAGACGTTGATCAGCCCCAGCATTTT
J gene: TRBJ1-4; D gene: TRBD1; V gene: TRBV9; clone size: .; CDR3 protein: CASSGDRDPEKLFF; CDR3 DNA: TGTGCCAGCAGCGGTGACAGGGATCCTGAAAAACTGTTTTTT
J gene: TRBJ2-3; D gene: TRBD2; V gene: TRBV4-1; clone size: once; CDR3 protein: CASSQAVRGGTDTQYF; CDR3 DNA: TGCGCCAGCAGCCAAGCCGTGCGGGGGGGAACAGATACGCAGTATTTT
J gene: TRBJ2-3; D gene: TRBD2; V gene: TRBV2; clone size: .; CDR3 protein: CASSVPLAGGPTDTQYF; CDR3 DNA: TGTGCCAGCAGTGTTCCCCTAGCGGGGGGACCCACAGATACGCAGTATTTT
J gene: TRBJ1-1; D gene: .; V gene: TRBV6-5; clone size: .; CDR3 protein: CASSITSQTEAFF; CDR3 DNA: TGTGCCAGCAGTATTACATCGCAAACTGAAGCTTTCTTT
J gene: TRBJ2-1; D gene: TRBD2; V gene: TRBV30; clone size: once; CDR3 protein: CAWSVLAGNNEQFF; CDR3 DNA: TGTGCCTGGAGTGTACTAGCGGGCAACAATGAGCAGTTCTTC
J gene: TRBJ1-5; D gene: .; V gene: TRBV5-8; clone size: .; CDR3 protein: CASSPRRFNQPQHF; CDR3 DNA: TGTGCCAGCAGCCCTAGACGGTTCAATCAGCCCCAGCATTTT
J gene: TRBJ2-1; D gene: .; V gene: TRBV15; clone size: .; CDR3 protein: CATLTEGPGGNEQFF; CDR3 DNA: TGTGCCACCCTTACGGAGGGCCCCGGCGGGAATGAGCAGTTCTTC
J gene: TRBJ1-2; D gene: .; V gene: TRBV13; clone size: .; CDR3 protein: CASSPRQRNNYGYTF; CDR3 DNA: TGTGCCAGCAGCCCTCGACAGAGAAATAACTATGGCTACACCTTC
J gene: TRBJ2-2; D gene: .; V gene: TRBV4-1; clone size: once; CDR3 protein: CASSQLGQPNTNTGELLF; CDR3 DNA: TGCGCCAGCAGCCAACTAGGACAGCCAAACACGAACACCGGGGAGCTGCTTTTT
J gene: TRBJ2-1; D gene: .; V gene: TRBV6-4; clone size: once; CDR3 protein: CASSQLAEGYNEQFF; CDR3 DNA: TGTGCCAGCAGTCAACTAGCTGAGGGCTACAATGAGCAGTTCTTC